This T cell receptor beta chain was documented in a study of OX40 agonist ivuxolimab in advanced cancers. Whole-study results and caveats: Normalized T-cell clonal expansion was also low in a subset of nonresponders. Compared with others, partial responders at 0.1-3.0 mg/kg displayed clonal expansion among the lowest. Expanded clones tended on average to be more numerous among CD8+ T cells than CD4+.

This clone has just a few counts. Its antigen is as yet unknown. Data came from immunoSEQ multiplex PCR; TCRdb stores just in-frame clones and leaves some out. This table holds around 76,000 clones, over 80% found once. The sample here was CD4+ or CD8+ T cells sorted from blood, taken in a trial of the OX40 agonist ivuxolimab. This TCR came from an adult with an advanced solid tumor such as melanoma, head and neck, liver or kidney cancer.

The CDR3 reads CASSLWTRREKLFF. The CDR3, as DNA: TGTGCCAGCAGCTTGTGGACAAGGCGTGAAAAACTGTTTTTT. V is TRBV5-6 and J is TRBJ1-4, with TRBD1 as a possible D gene (5 bases). The V gene lost 1 base and the J gene lost 7 bases, with 11 bases spanning the gap. CDR1 and CDR2 from the germline V gene are SGHDT and YYEEEE. The CDR3 length is 14 residues.